The 17 T cell receptor beta chains listed next were all sequenced from one sample in a study of T cell responses to AZD1222 COVID-19 vaccine. The table came from immunoSEQ multiplex PCR; TCRdb's copy has only in-frame clones and leaves some out. The table includes about 120,000 clones, more than 85% detected once. The material sequenced was peripheral blood, taken on day 0 of AZD1222 vaccination. The receptors come from an adult in good health.

The rearrangement links TRBV5-4 to TRBJ1-2; D perhaps matches TRBD1 (5 bases). Trimming stripped 2 bases from V and 4 bases from J, with 15 bases between. This CDR3 is built from 15 residues. From germline, CDR1 is SGHNT and CDR2 YYREEE (reference sequence). The CDR3 sequence: CASSLSAGTFYGYTF. The CDR3 DNA reads TGTGCCAGCAGCTTAAGTGCAGGGACTTTCTATGGCTACACCTTC.

The rearrangement links TRBV12-5 to TRBJ1-5; 8 bases are shared with TRBD1. The CDR3 is 15 amino acids. Germline V gene data show CDR1 as LGHNT and CDR2 as FRNRAP. Unmatched junction bases numbered 3, after V lost 1 base and J lost 4 bases. The CDR3 nucleotides are TGTGCTAGTGGTTTGGCGGACAGGGAAAATCAGCCCCAGCATTTT. Residues: CASGLADRENQPQHF.

The chain is built from TRBV29-1 and TRBJ1-1; maybe TRBD1 (5 bases). The germline V gene encodes CDR1 SQVTM and CDR2 ANQGSEA. The germline V and J ends were trimmed by 3 bases and 3 bases, with 14 bases remaining between them. The CDR3 spans 14 residues. The CDR3 spells CSVDPSWGDTEAFF. The CDR3, as DNA: TGCAGCGTTGATCCCAGCTGGGGGGACACTGAAGCTTTCTTT.

This chain uses TRBV7-2 with TRBJ2-1; 9 nucleotides match TRBD2. V dropped 5 bases and J dropped 5; count of bases not matched to a gene: 7. The CDR3 extends over 15 amino acids. Germline values: CDR1 SGHTA, CDR2 FQGNSA. The CDR3 region is CASSLGTSPNNEQFF. In nucleotides, the CDR3 is TGTGCCAGCAGCCTAGGGACTAGCCCAAACAATGAGCAGTTCTTC.

The rearrangement links TRBV28 to TRBJ2-5; TRBD2 is a possible D gene (6 bases). The CDR3 spans 15 residues. Trimming stripped 5 bases from V and 5 bases from J, with 18 bases between. CDR1 and CDR2 from the germline V gene are MDHEN and SYDVKM. The CDR3, as DNA: TGTGCCAGCAGTACCCTAGCGTATCTTCAGGAGACCCAGTACTTC. Translating it yields CASSTLAYLQETQYF.

This rearrangement joins TRBV28 to TRBJ2-7, with 7 bases lining up with TRBD2. The CDR3 contains 11 residues. Looked up from germline, CDR1 is MDHEN and CDR2 is SYDVKM. J lost 7 bases, V lost 6 bases, and 3 bases had no gene match. CDR3 bases: TGTGCCAGCAGCACACTAGCGGAGCAGTACTTC. Translating gives CASSTLAEQYF.

V gene TRBV2 combines with J gene TRBJ1-1; D gene uncertain. Trimming pared 6 bases from V and 1 base from J, leaving 6 bases between. The CDR3 has 12 residues. Germline loops: CDR1 SNHLY, CDR2 FYNNEI. This CDR3 is CASRTTNTEAFF. CDR3 in DNA: TGTGCCAGCAGGACCACGAACACTGAAGCTTTCTTT.

This chain uses TRBV30 with TRBJ1-4, with D hard to call. This CDR3 spans 14 amino acids. Germline CDR1 GTSNPN, CDR2 SVGIG (reference sequence). With 4 bases removed from V and 0 bases from J, the gap between germline ends came to 9 bases. The CDR3 nucleotides are TGTGCCTGGAATCGGGCATCAACTAATGAAAAACTGTTTTTT. Protein sequence: CAWNRASTNEKLFF. Based on the CDR3 plus reference TRBV30 and TRBJ1-4, the full variable domain is SQTIHQWPATLVQPVGSPLSLECTVEGTSNPNLYWYRQAAGRGLQLLFYSVGIGQISSEVPQNLSASRPQDRQFILSSKKLLLSDSGFYLCAWNRASTNEKLFFGSGTQLSVL.

CDR3 sequence: CASSPYSGAYNEQFF. DNA of the CDR3: TGTGCCAGCAGCCCCTACAGTGGGGCCTACAATGAGCAGTTCTTC. The V call is TRBV9, the J call TRBJ2-1; D not certain. The V end was cut by 4 bases, the J end by 2 bases, with 13 bases between. CDR1 is SGDLS, CDR2 YYNGEE, per germline. The CDR3 runs to 15 residues. Using reference TRBV9 and TRBJ2-1 for the parts outside the CDR3, the full variable domain is DSGVTQTPKHLITATGQRVTLRCSPRSGDLSVYWYQQSLDQGLQFLIQYYNGEERAKGNILERFSAQQFPDLHSELNLSSLELGDSALYFCASSPYSGAYNEQFFGPGTRLTVL.

The CDR3 protein is CASRLAGATDTQYF. The CDR3, as DNA: TGTGCCAGTAGACTAGCGGGAGCCACAGATACGCAGTATTTT. The J gene is TRBJ2-3, the V gene TRBV19, with 11 bases that match TRBD2. The CDR3 sequence is 14 residues long. Unmatched junction bases numbered 1, after V lost 6 bases and J lost 2 bases. Germline V gene sequence: CDR1 LNHDA, CDR2 SQIVND (reference sequence). The variable domain in full, with the rest retrieved from reference TRBV19 and TRBJ2-3, is DGGITQSPKYLFRKEGQNVTLSCEQNLNHDAMYWYRQDPGQGLRLIYYSQIVNDFQKGDIAEGYSVSREKKESFPLTVTSAQKNPTAFYLCASRLAGATDTQYFGPGTRLTVL.

The gene calls are TRBV18 and TRBJ2-7; 9 nucleotides match TRBD1. CDR1 is KGHSH, CDR2 LQKENI, per germline. CDR3 size: 15 residues. V shed 6 bases and J 1 base; nucleotides not matched to a gene: 7. The CDR3 DNA reads as TGTGCCAGCTCCCCGAAGGACAGGGGATCCTACGAGCAGTACTTC. This sequence encodes CASSPKDRGSYEQYF.

The genes are TRBV6-5 and TRBJ1-2; 9 positions agree with TRBD1. Germline loops: CDR1 MNHEY, CDR2 SVGAGI. V was clipped by 0 bases and J by 5 bases; unmatched bases: 1. This CDR3 spans 14 amino acids. The CDR3 DNA reads as TGTGCCAGCAGTTACTCTGACAGGGGGTATGGCTACACCTTC. Its translation: CASSYSDRGYGYTF.

V is TRBV27 and J is TRBJ1-6; perhaps TRBD1 as D (6 bases). The CDR3 length is 14 residues. The germline V gene has CDR1 MNHEY and CDR2 SMNVEV (reference sequence). The V gene lost 6 bases and the J gene lost 5 bases, with 11 bases spanning the gap. The CDR3 DNA is TGTGCCAGCAGCCTACAGGGTGATAATTCACCCCTCCACTTT. It translates to CASSLQGDNSPLHF.

The CDR3 loop reads CASSFGGPSTDTQYF. CDR3 coding DNA: TGTGCCAGCAGCTTTGGCGGGCCTAGCACAGATACGCAGTATTTT. The chain combines TRBV7-8 with TRBJ2-3, with D possibly TRBD2 on 5 matching bases. Germline loops: CDR1 SGHVS, CDR2 FQNEAQ. The V end was cut by 3 bases, the J end by 0 bases, with 10 bases between. The CDR3 spans 15 residues.

The chain joins TRBV6-5 to TRBJ1-5; D ambiguous. V dropped 2 bases and J dropped 6 bases, with 8 bases sitting between them. Per the germline V gene, CDR1 is MNHEY and CDR2 is SVGAGI. The CDR3 is 13 amino acids. The CDR3 nucleotides are TGTGCCAGCAGTTACGGTCCGGGTCAGCCCCAGCATTTT. This codes for CASSYGPGQPQHF.

In this sample, this clone turned up once. The chain is built from TRBV28 and TRBJ2-1, with TRBD1 matching 8 bases. CDR1 and CDR2 from the germline V gene are MDHEN and SYDVKM. With 6 bases clipped from V and 4 bases from J, the junction kept 5 bases outside the gene matches. The CDR3 length is 14 residues. The CDR3 nucleotides read TGTGCCAGCAGAGGACAGGGCCGTTACAATGAGCAGTTCTTC. Protein product: CASRGQGRYNEQFF.

This rearrangement joins TRBV5-5 to TRBJ2-7; a weak D match, TRBD2 (5 bases). There are 15 residues in the CDR3. The V end was cut by 0 bases, the J end by 2 bases, with 12 bases between. CDR1 and CDR2 from the germline V gene are SGHKS and YYEKEE (reference sequence). This CDR3 is CASSLDRWETYEQYF. The CDR3 bases are TGTGCCAGCAGCTTGGACCGCTGGGAGACCTACGAGCAGTACTTC.